The entry below gives a single T cell receptor beta chain sequence along with its context. Its antigen is as yet unknown. PCR used 60 Vbeta primers and 13 Jbeta primers. TCRdb keeps only in-frame clones here, not all; method: immunoSEQ multiplex PCR. The sample yields 160,000 or so clones, approximately 85% seen once. This specimen comes from a study of cytomegalovirus exposure and HLA in healthy donors. Broader study findings: The study labeled more than 150 TCR beta chains cytomegalovirus-associated. In a later analysis, specific HLA alleles were associated with 15,000 to 20,000 TCR beta sequences at a 0.05 false discovery rate. Presence/absence analyses treated sequencing depth as roughly uniform across donors. In a later analysis, V- and J-gene trimming of beta chains associated with a DCLRE1C missense variant, replicated independently.

The origin of this receptor is a woman aged 18-35 years in good health and CMV-seronegative. Sequencing input: PBMCs.

CDR3 coding DNA: TGTGCCAGCAGCTCCTCCGGGACAGGGCTTCATGAAAAACTGTTTTTT. It yields the protein CASSSSGTGLHEKLFF. The V gene is TRBV7-2, the J gene TRBJ1-4; 9 bases map to TRBD1. V trimming: 4 bases; J trimming: 6 bases; junction bases outside the gene matches: 9. Germline CDR1 and CDR2: SGHTA and FQGNSA. The CDR3 is 16 residues long.